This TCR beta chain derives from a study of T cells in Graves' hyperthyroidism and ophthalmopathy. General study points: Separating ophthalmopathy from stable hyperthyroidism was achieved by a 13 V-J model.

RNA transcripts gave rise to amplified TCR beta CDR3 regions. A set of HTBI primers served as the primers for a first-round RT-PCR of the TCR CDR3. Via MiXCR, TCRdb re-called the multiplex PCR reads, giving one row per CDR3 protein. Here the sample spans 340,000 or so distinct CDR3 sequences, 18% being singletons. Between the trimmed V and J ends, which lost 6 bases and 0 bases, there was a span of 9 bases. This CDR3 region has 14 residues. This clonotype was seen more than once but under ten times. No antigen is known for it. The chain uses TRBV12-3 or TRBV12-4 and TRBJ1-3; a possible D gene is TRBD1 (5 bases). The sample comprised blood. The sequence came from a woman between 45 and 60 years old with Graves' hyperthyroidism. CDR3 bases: TGTGCCAGCAGCTTGGGACTCTCTGGAAACACCATATATTTT. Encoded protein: CASSLGLSGNTIYF.